The text below deals with one T cell receptor (beta chain). This specimen belongs to a study of technical replicates of blood from a handful of donors. This CDR3 comprises 12 residues. Between the trimmed V and J ends, which lost 3 bases and 4 bases, there was a span of 7 bases. CDR1 and CDR2 from the germline V gene are SGHAT and FQNNGV. TCRdb's table, derived via immunoSEQ multiplex PCR, lists solely in-frame clones and lacks some. The sample records some 68,000 clones, less than 97% being singletons. The sequenced sample was T cells isolated from PBMCs. This TCR derives from a human donor in good health. The chain is built from TRBV11-2 and TRBJ2-7; D is undetermined. CDR3: CASSFPGYEQYF. The CDR3 DNA sequence: TGTGCCAGCAGCTTCCCCGGGTACGAGCAGTACTTC.